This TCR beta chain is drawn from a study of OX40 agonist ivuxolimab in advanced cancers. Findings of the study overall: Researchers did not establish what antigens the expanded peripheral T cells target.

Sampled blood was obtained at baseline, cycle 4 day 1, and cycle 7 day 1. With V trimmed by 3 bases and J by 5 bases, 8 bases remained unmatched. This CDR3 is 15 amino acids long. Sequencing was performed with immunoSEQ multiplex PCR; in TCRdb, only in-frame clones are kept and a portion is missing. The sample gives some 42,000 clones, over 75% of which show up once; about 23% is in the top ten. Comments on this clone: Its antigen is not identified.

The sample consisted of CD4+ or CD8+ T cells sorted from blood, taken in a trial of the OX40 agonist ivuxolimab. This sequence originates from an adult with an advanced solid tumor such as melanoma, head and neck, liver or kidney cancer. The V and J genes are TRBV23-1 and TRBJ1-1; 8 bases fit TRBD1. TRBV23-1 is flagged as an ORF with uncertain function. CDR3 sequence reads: CASSHPDRAVTEAFF. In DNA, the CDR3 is TGCGCCAGCAGTCACCCGGACAGGGCTGTGACTGAAGCTTTCTTT.